These T cell receptor beta chains were read from a single sample in a study of blood T cell repertoires in COVID-19. Generated by immunoSEQ multiplex PCR, the TCRdb table keeps only in-frame clones and is missing some. The profile shows 110,000 to 150,000 clones, 87% of them singletons. The specimen was PBMCs or T cells enriched from blood (not recorded which). All receptors come from a man in his 60s who had recovered from COVID-19. Each CDR3 is given with its conserved first and last residue. A D gene is named only where the DNA matches it firmly. Clone size is shown for a subset of rows, as once, few, many or a class of expanded clone.

>-|-|TRBJ1-5|TRBV28
TGTGCCAGCAGAAGACAGCTCAATCAGCCCCAGCATTTT
CASRRQLNQPQHF
>TRBD2|-|TRBJ2-1|TRBV15
TGTGCCACCAGCAGAGGGGTAGCGGGAGCCCATGAGCAGTTCTTC
CATSRGVAGAHEQFF
>-|-|TRBJ2-1|TRBV6-5
TGTGCCAGCAGCTCAATGAGCTCCTACAATGAGCAGTTCTTC
CASSSMSSYNEQFF
>-|-|TRBJ1-1|TRBV7-9
TGTGCCAGCAGCCCACAAATGAACACTGAAGCTTTCTTT
CASSPQMNTEAFF
>-|once|TRBJ1-6|TRBV30
TGTGCCTGGAGTGTAACCGGGAAATCTAATTCACCCCTCCACTTT
CAWSVTGKSNSPLHF
>TRBD1|-|TRBJ1-2|TRBV5-4
TGTGCCAGCAGCTCCGGACAGGGAGTTAACTATGGCTACACCTTC
CASSSGQGVNYGYTF
>TRBD1|once|TRBJ2-2|TRBV19
TGTGCCAGTAGTTGGGACAGGAACACCGGGGAGCTGTTTTTT
CASSWDRNTGELFF
>TRBD1|-|TRBJ1-1|TRBV12-3/TRBV12-4
TGTGCCAGCAGTCAGGGGGTAATCACTGAAGCTTTCTTT
CASSQGVITEAFF
>TRBD1|-|TRBJ1-1|TRBV4-1
TGCGCCAGCAGCCAACCACGGACAGGGAACACTGAAGCTTTCTTT
CASSQPRTGNTEAFF
>-|few|TRBJ2-2|TRBV30
TGTGCCTGGAGACCTGGGAGTAGCGGAAACACCGGGGAGCTGTTTTTT
CAWRPGSSGNTGELFF
>-|-|TRBJ2-1|TRBV19
TGTGCCAGCGCCTTCGGTTGGGGCTCCAATGAGCAGTTCTTC
CASAFGWGSNEQFF
>-|-|TRBJ2-7|TRBV6-5
TGTGCCAGCGGGGGGAGCTCCTACGAGCAGTACTTC
CASGGSSYEQYF
>-|-|TRBJ1-1|TRBV30
TGTGCCTGGAGTGTACAGCTGAACACTGAAGCTTTCTTT
CAWSVQLNTEAFF
>-|-|TRBJ2-1|TRBV6-1
TGTGCCAGCAGTGAAGAGGGGCGCAGCAAGCAGTTCTTC
CASSEEGRSKQFF
>TRBD1|-|TRBJ2-1|TRBV5-4
TGTGCCAGCAGCGCCGGACAGGGCCGAAATGAGCAGTTCTTC
CASSAGQGRNEQFF
>TRBD1|-|TRBJ2-5|TRBV2
TGTGCCAGCAGGGACAGGGGGCAAGAGACCCAGTACTTC
CASRDRGQETQYF
>-|-|TRBJ1-2|TRBV9
TGTGCCAGCAGCGTAGGTAGTGCCAAGAACTATGGCTACACCTTC
CASSVGSAKNYGYTF
>-|-|TRBJ1-3|TRBV4-1
TGCGCCAGCAGCGCCCACAGGGACTCTGGAAACACCATATATTTT
CASSAHRDSGNTIYF
>-|-|TRBJ2-1|TRBV25-1
TGTGCCAGCAGTCAGAGTAGCGGAGCCTACAATGAGCAGTTCTTC
CASSQSSGAYNEQFF
>-|-|TRBJ1-3|TRBV30
TGTGCCTGGACGGGCAGGGGCATGCCTGGAAACACCATATATTTT
CAWTGRGMPGNTIYF
>TRBD2|-|TRBJ2-5|TRBV20-1
TGCAGTGCTAGTGGCGGGGGTTGGGAAGAGACCCAGTACTTC
CSASGGGWEETQYF
>-|few|TRBJ1-5|TRBV6-6
TGTGCCAGCAGTCCCAGTGCGGGAGGCAATCAGCCCCAGCATTTT
CASSPSAGGNQPQHF
>-|-|TRBJ1-5|TRBV20-1
TGCAGTGCTAGCGAGAATCAGCCCCAGCATTTT
CSASENQPQHF
>TRBD2|-|TRBJ2-7|TRBV4-1
TGCGCCAGCAGCCAAGGAACTAGCGGGAGTGTCAAAAGGTCCTCCTACGAGCAGTACTTC
CASSQGTSGSVKRSSYEQYF
>-|-|TRBJ2-2|TRBV14
TGTGCCAGCAGCCAAGGATGGCCGAACACCGGGGAGCTGTTTTTT
CASSQGWPNTGELFF
>TRBD1|-|TRBJ2-3|TRBV2
TGTGCCAGCGAACCGGGACAGGGGTCGGATACGCAGTATTTT
CASEPGQGSDTQYF
>-|-|TRBJ2-2|TRBV5-5
TGTGCCAGCAGACGCGGCGTCTCGAACACCGGGGAGCTGTTTTTT
CASRRGVSNTGELFF
>-|-|TRBJ2-2|TRBV5-1
TGCGCCAGCAGCTTTGACCCAGGGTTGATCGGGGAGCTGTTTTTT
CASSFDPGLIGELFF
>-|-|TRBJ2-2|TRBV9
TGTGCCAGCAGTTCCCAGGGACACGACCCGAACACCGGGGAGCTGTTTTTT
CASSSQGHDPNTGELFF
>-|-|TRBJ2-7|TRBV19
TGTGCCAGTACCCTTCAGGCGGGGGCCGATTACGAGCAGTACTTC
CASTLQAGADYEQYF
>TRBD2|-|TRBJ2-7|TRBV7-8
TGTGCCAGCAGCTCCGGGACTAGCGGGAGGAGTATCGACGAGCAGTACTTC
CASSSGTSGRSIDEQYF
>-|-|TRBJ1-2|TRBV19
TGTGCCAGTAGTTTGGGACTGCCGGGCTACACCTTC
CASSLGLPGYTF
>-|-|TRBJ1-1|TRBV13
TGTGCCAGCAGCCAGTCGGACTCAAACACTGAAGCTTTCTTT
CASSQSDSNTEAFF
>-|-|TRBJ1-5|TRBV2
TGTGCCAGCAGTGAAGAGGGGGGCAATCAGCCCCAGCATTTT
CASSEEGGNQPQHF
>TRBD1|-|TRBJ2-7|TRBV27
TGTGCCAGCAGCTCGACCGGGACAGGGGACGAGCAGTACTTC
CASSSTGTGDEQYF